Listed below are T cell receptor beta chains from one sample, sequenced in a study of a mutant IDH1 vaccine in newly diagnosed glioma. The protocol was immunoSEQ multiplex PCR, while the TCRdb copy is restricted to in-frame clones and leaves out a portion. The sample contains roughly 74,000 clones, approximately 85% of which appear only once. No cognate antigen is known for these TCRs. This sample comprised PBMCs, obtained from a glioma patient whose treatment included an IDH1 peptide vaccine. These receptors originate from a woman aged 50 to 60 with glioma. Both conserved end residues are part of each CDR3. A D gene is named only where the DNA matches it firmly. Some rows have no size entry. The others give once, few or many, or a class for an expanded clone.

J gene	clone size	D gene	V gene	CDR3 protein	CDR3 DNA
TRBJ2-7	NA	NA	TRBV19	CASSAPSEKGSYEQYF	TGTGCCAGTAGTGCCCCTAGCGAGAAAGGCTCCTACGAGCAGTACTTC
TRBJ1-1	NA	TRBD1	TRBV5-6	CASSFRGPNTEAFF	TGTGCCAGCAGCTTCAGGGGGCCTAACACTGAAGCTTTCTTT
TRBJ2-7	NA	NA	TRBV5-1	CASSPWTEREQYF	TGCGCCAGCAGCCCCTGGACTGAGCGCGAGCAGTACTTC
TRBJ2-7	NA	TRBD2	TRBV2	CASSEKLAGSYEQYF	TGTGCCAGCAGTGAAAAGCTAGCGGGAAGCTACGAGCAGTACTTC
TRBJ1-1	NA	NA	TRBV30	CAWEGRGDTEAFF	TGTGCCTGGGAGGGCCGCGGGGACACTGAAGCTTTCTTT
TRBJ2-2	NA	TRBD2	TRBV5-1	CASSLGTSGSTGELFF	TGCGCCAGCAGCTTGGGGACTAGCGGGAGCACCGGGGAGCTGTTTTTT
TRBJ1-3	NA	TRBD1	TRBV9	CASSLQGASGNTIYF	TGTGCCAGCAGCCTACAGGGGGCTAGTGGAAACACCATATATTTT
TRBJ1-5	few	NA	TRBV30	CAWSTGSANQPQHF	TGTGCCTGGAGTACAGGGTCCGCAAATCAGCCCCAGCATTTT
TRBJ2-1	few	TRBD2	TRBV7-8	CASSSGTSQSNEQFF	TGTGCCAGCAGCTCCGGGACTAGTCAGAGCAATGAGCAGTTCTTC
TRBJ1-6	NA	TRBD1	TRBV5-6	CASSLGYQQGLPLHF	TGTGCCAGCAGCTTGGGGTATCAACAGGGGTTACCCCTCCACTTT
TRBJ2-1	NA	TRBD1	TRBV6-5	CASSYRQGAPNEQFF	TGTGCCAGCAGTTACCGGCAGGGGGCTCCAAATGAGCAGTTCTTC
TRBJ2-1	NA	TRBD2	TRBV5-1	CASSSGLAWNEQFF	TGCGCCAGCAGCTCGGGACTAGCTTGGAATGAGCAGTTCTTC
TRBJ1-4	NA	TRBD1	TRBV19	CASSPNRGQNEKLFF	TGTGCCAGTAGTCCCAACAGGGGGCAGAATGAAAAACTGTTTTTT
TRBJ2-1	NA	NA	TRBV2	CASSPTPWGEQFF	TGTGCCAGCAGTCCGACACCTTGGGGTGAGCAGTTCTTC
TRBJ2-5	NA	NA	TRBV7-6	CASSRLGEILGETQYF	TGTGCCAGCAGCCGGCTGGGGGAGATCTTAGGGGAGACCCAGTACTTC
TRBJ2-1	NA	TRBD1	TRBV15	CATSRDLGQGGQFF	TGTGCCACCAGCAGAGATTTAGGACAGGGTGGTCAGTTCTTC
TRBJ2-1	NA	NA	TRBV6-5	CASSYEQGDNEQFF	TGTGCCAGCAGTTACGAACAGGGAGACAATGAGCAGTTCTTC
TRBJ2-2	NA	TRBD2	TRBV19	CASVGGRARNTGELFF	TGTGCCAGTGTCGGCGGGAGGGCCAGGAACACCGGGGAGCTGTTTTTT
TRBJ2-5	NA	NA	TRBV7-9	CASSFTPASLGDGETQYF	TGTGCCAGCAGCTTTACCCCCGCGAGTCTAGGGGACGGAGAGACCCAGTACTTC
TRBJ2-7	once	NA	TRBV5-1	CASSLASTGPVGEQYF	TGCGCCAGCAGCTTGGCCAGCACGGGCCCCGTGGGCGAGCAGTACTTC
TRBJ2-7	few	NA	TRBV7-2	CASSLGLAVSYEQYF	TGTGCCAGCAGCTTAGGGTTAGCGGTCTCCTACGAGCAGTACTTC
TRBJ2-7	NA	NA	TRBV7-9	CASSLGVSYEQYF	TGTGCCAGCAGCTTGGGAGTATCCTACGAGCAGTACTTC
TRBJ2-1	NA	NA	TRBV6-5	CASRTHRGNNEQFF	TGTGCCAGCAGGACCCACAGAGGGAACAATGAGCAGTTCTTC
TRBJ2-7	NA	TRBD1	TRBV6-5	CASSPSGTASYEQYF	TGTGCCAGCAGTCCCTCCGGGACAGCATCCTACGAGCAGTACTTC
TRBJ1-5	once	NA	TRBV28	CASRGGDHSGIRSNQPQHF	TGTGCCAGCCGGGGGGGGGACCACTCCGGGATTCGTAGCAATCAGCCCCAGCATTTT
TRBJ1-2	NA	NA	TRBV9	CASSGTTSTF	TGTGCCAGCAGCGGAACAACCAGCACCTTC
TRBJ2-3	once	NA	TRBV4-1	CASSLTTYTADTQYF	TGCGCCAGCAGCCTTACCACGTACACGGCAGATACGCAGTATTTT
TRBJ2-7	NA	NA	TRBV11-2	CASSLVIGGSYEQYF	TGTGCCAGCAGCTTAGTTATAGGGGGCTCCTACGAGCAGTACTTC
TRBJ2-7	NA	TRBD1	TRBV28	CASTQRQGSYEQYF	TGTGCCAGCACCCAGCGACAGGGCTCCTACGAGCAGTACTTC
TRBJ2-3	NA	TRBD1	TRBV5-4	CASSNRDRDPDTQYF	TGTGCCAGCAGCAACCGGGACAGGGACCCCGATACGCAGTATTTT
TRBJ2-7	NA	NA	TRBV5-1	CASSLEGASYEQYF	TGCGCCAGCAGCTTGGAAGGGGCTTCCTACGAGCAGTACTTC
TRBJ1-5	NA	NA	TRBV6-5	CASSYDSSNQPQHF	TGTGCCAGCAGTTACGACAGTAGCAATCAGCCCCAGCATTTT
TRBJ2-7	NA	TRBD2	TRBV10-3	CAISATMASGRYEQYF	TGTGCCATCAGTGCGACGATGGCTAGCGGGAGGTACGAGCAGTACTTC
TRBJ2-3	NA	NA	TRBV7-9	CASSLGVDTQYF	TGTGCCAGCAGCTTAGGGGTAGATACGCAGTATTTT
TRBJ2-7	NA	TRBD1	TRBV5-6	CASSLSGTGSYEQYF	TGTGCCAGCAGCTTATCCGGGACAGGATCCTACGAGCAGTACTTC
TRBJ1-2	NA	NA	TRBV7-9	CASSLPDQYGYTF	TGTGCCAGCTCCCTCCCCGACCAGTACGGCTACACCTTC
TRBJ2-7	NA	NA	TRBV11-3	CASSPVRGAREQYF	TGTGCCAGCAGCCCCGTTCGGGGAGCTCGCGAGCAGTACTTC
TRBJ2-1	NA	TRBD2	TRBV4-1	CASSQGTSGSYEQFF	TGCGCCAGCAGCCAAGGGACTAGCGGGAGCTATGAGCAGTTCTTC
TRBJ2-7	NA	TRBD2	TRBV5-6	CASSRGLAPDEQYF	TGTGCCAGCAGCCGGGGACTAGCTCCGGACGAGCAGTACTTC
TRBJ1-6	NA	NA	TRBV6-6	CASSDSNSWDSPLHF	TGTGCCAGCAGCGACAGCAATTCCTGGGATTCACCCCTCCACTTT
TRBJ1-3	NA	TRBD1	TRBV11-2	CASSSFRGRVNTIYF	TGTGCCAGCAGCTCGTTCAGGGGGCGCGTAAACACCATATATTTT
TRBJ2-5	NA	NA	TRBV5-4	CASSPGLVKETQYF	TGTGCCAGCAGCCCGGGACTTGTTAAAGAGACCCAGTACTTC
TRBJ2-3	NA	TRBD2	TRBV2	CASSVGTSALTDTQYF	TGTGCCAGCAGTGTAGGGACTAGCGCACTCACAGATACGCAGTATTTT
TRBJ2-7	NA	TRBD2	TRBV11-1	CASSALPGGNEQYF	TGTGCCAGCAGCGCCCTTCCGGGAGGGAACGAGCAGTACTTC
TRBJ2-7	NA	TRBD2	TRBV7-2	CASSLGGGTSGGYEQYF	TGTGCCAGCAGCCTAGGGGGTGGGACTAGCGGGGGTTACGAGCAGTACTTC
TRBJ2-7	NA	TRBD1	TRBV7-8	CASSGDRDRSSYEQYF	TGTGCCAGCAGCGGGGACCGGGACAGGTCCTCCTACGAGCAGTACTTC
TRBJ2-1	NA	NA	TRBV29-1	CSVTGGDEQFF	TGCAGCGTTACTGGTGGAGATGAGCAGTTCTTC
TRBJ2-7	NA	NA	TRBV28	CASSRGASFEQYF	TGTGCCAGCAGCCGGGGGGCTTCTTTCGAGCAGTACTTC
TRBJ2-1	few	TRBD1	TRBV6-5	CASSWRQGQYNEQFF	TGTGCCAGCAGTTGGCGACAGGGCCAATACAATGAGCAGTTCTTC
TRBJ2-4	once	TRBD1	TRBV7-8	CASSLVSGQGAKNIQYF	TGTGCCAGCAGCTTAGTGTCGGGACAGGGGGCCAAAAACATTCAGTACTTC
TRBJ2-7	NA	NA	TRBV4-1	CASSQEEVGTYEQYF	TGCGCCAGCAGCCAAGAGGAGGTGGGGACCTACGAGCAGTACTTC
TRBJ2-1	NA	TRBD2	TRBV27	CASRAGGPNNEQFF	TGTGCCAGCAGAGCGGGAGGGCCGAACAATGAGCAGTTCTTC
TRBJ1-3	NA	TRBD1	TRBV9	CASSVGWTGASGNTIYF	TGTGCCAGCAGCGTAGGGTGGACAGGAGCTTCTGGAAACACCATATATTTT
TRBJ2-3	NA	TRBD2	TRBV11-2	CASSPRTSGSTNTQYF	TGTGCCAGCAGCCCCAGGACTAGCGGGAGTACGAATACGCAGTATTTT
TRBJ2-7	NA	NA	TRBV28	CATQPRDRHAYEQYF	TGTGCCACCCAGCCCCGGGACCGACATGCCTACGAGCAGTACTTC
TRBJ2-3	NA	NA	TRBV19	CASSLSTDTQYF	TGTGCCAGTAGTCTTAGCACAGATACGCAGTATTTT
TRBJ2-2	NA	TRBD2	TRBV29-1	CSAQRELYTGELFF	TGCAGCGCCCAGCGGGAGCTCTACACCGGGGAGCTGTTTTTT